Each of the 21 T cell receptor beta chains below was sequenced from the same sample in a study of blood T cells in healthy people across ages. Alongside a J-beta primer mix, a sample-barcoded 5' primer served in a second PCR lasting about 7 to 11 cycles. TCRdb re-called the 5' RACE reads with MiXCR, one entry per CDR3 protein. The sample has some 890,000 distinct CDR3 sequences; 25% to 30% are singletons. The sample was also linked to a second study, of T cells of mothers and their children.

Sequencing was done on a sample of blood. The receptor set was obtained from a woman between 40 and 55 years old in good health.

This clonotype has at least ten counts. The CDR3 nucleotides read TGTGCCAGCAGCTTAGGGGTGGGACAGCTTGTAAACATTCAGTACTTC. Translating gives CASSLGVGQLVNIQYF. The chain is built from TRBV7-3 and TRBJ2-4; 7 bases fit TRBD1. There are 16 residues in the CDR3. V dropped 2 bases and J dropped 6; count of bases not matched to a gene: 10. Germline V CDR1 and CDR2: SGHTA, FQGTGA.

This clonotype was observed at least ten times. The V call is TRBV7-2, the J call TRBJ2-7; 7 nucleotides line up with TRBD1. Trimming cost V 3 bases and J 6 bases; bases outside gene matches: 5. The CDR3 has 13 residues. Germline CDR1 SGHTA, CDR2 FQGNSA. The CDR3, as DNA: TGTGCCAGCAGCTTCGAGGGACAGTTCGAGCAGTACTTC. Translated: CASSFEGQFEQYF.

This chain joins TRBV18 and TRBJ2-1; TRBD2 matches 9 bases. Germline values: CDR1 KGHSH, CDR2 LQKENI. The CDR3 consists of 18 residues. Unmatched junction bases numbered 7, after V lost 1 base and J lost 0 bases. Written as DNA, the CDR3 is TGTGCCAGCTCACCACGGCTAGCGGGGAAAACCTCCTACAATGAGCAGTTCTTC. Amino acid sequence: CASSPRLAGKTSYNEQFF. Full variable domain (outside the CDR3, taken from reference TRBV18 and TRBJ2-1): NAGVMQNPRHLVRRRGQEARLRCSPMKGHSHVYWYRQLPEEGLKFMVYLQKENIIDESGMPKERFSAEFPKEGPSILRIQQVVRGDSAAYFCASSPRLAGKTSYNEQFFGPGTRLTVL.

This clonotype appeared a few times. The chain employs TRBV20-1 and TRBJ1-4, with D possibly matching TRBD1 (5 bases). Germline V gene sequence: CDR1 DFQATT, CDR2 SNEGSKA (reference sequence). This CDR3 is 12 amino acids long. Trimming took 7 bases from V and 1 from J, leaving 7 bases between them. The CDR3 DNA reads TGCAGTGGGACAAGAACTAATGAAAAACTGTTTTTT. Protein: CSGTRTNEKLFF.

This clonotype has ten or more counts. The chain uses TRBV7-9 and TRBJ1-6; 8 bases fit TRBD1. This CDR3 region has 16 residues. Trimming removed 5 bases from V and 3 bases from J; junction bases left unmatched: 6. Germline V gene lookup returns CDR1 SEHNR and CDR2 FQNEAQ (reference sequence). The CDR3 DNA is TGTGCCAGCAGCCGCGGACAGGGATTCTATAATTCACCCCTCCACTTT. Amino acids: CASSRGQGFYNSPLHF.

The chain carries TRBV19 and TRBJ2-1, with D possibly being TRBD1 or TRBD2 (6 bases each). V lost 5 bases, J lost 8 bases, and 19 bases lay in between. Looked up from germline, CDR1 is LNHDA and CDR2 is SQIVND (reference sequence). This CDR3 has 15 amino acids. The CDR3 bases are TGTGCCAGTAGTCATCTCGCGCTGAGGGGGGATGAGCAGTTCTTC. It translates to CASSHLALRGDEQFF.

In its sample, this clonotype was seen many times. The V call is TRBV12-3 or TRBV12-4, the J call TRBJ1-6; maybe TRBD1 (5 bases). V lost 4 bases and J 9 bases, leaving 13 bases between the germline ends. The CDR3 has 14 amino acids. Here the CDR3 DNA reads TGTGCCAGCAGTTGGGGCCGGGTTGGTTCACCCCTCCACTTT. This translates into CASSWGRVGSPLHF.

The chain recombines TRBV4-1 with TRBJ1-2; no clear D. The germline CDR1 and CDR2 sequences are MGHRA and YSYEKL. The CDR3 runs to 13 residues. Between the trimmed V and J ends, which lost 4 bases and 8 bases, there was a span of 14 bases. CDR3 sequence (DNA): TGCGCCAGCAGCCCAATATTTGGCCCCGGCTACACCTTC. Amino acids: CASSPIFGPGYTF.

The genes are TRBV28 and TRBJ2-7; 8 bases fit TRBD2. The CDR3 spans 15 residues. CDR1 MDHEN and CDR2 SYDVKM come from the germline V gene. The V segment lost 6 bases and the J segment 0 bases; nucleotides outside the gene matches: 7. In nucleotides, the CDR3 is TGTGCCAGCAGGTCTGCGGGGGGAAGCTCCTACGAGCAGTACTTC. Its protein product is CASRSAGGSSYEQYF.

The genes are TRBV6-1 and TRBJ2-7; D is ambiguous. The length of the CDR3 is 15 residues. Trimming stripped 3 bases from V and 5 bases from J, with 17 bases between. Looked up from germline, CDR1 is MNHNS and CDR2 is SASEGT. The CDR3 protein is CASSDDTAKMDEQYF. CDR3 bases: TGTGCCAGCAGTGACGATACAGCCAAGATGGACGAGCAGTACTTC.

Comments on this clonotype: At one boundary the junction diverges from the germline segment, which might be a read error. This chain joins TRBV12-3 or TRBV12-4 and TRBJ2-3; D remains unclear. This CDR3 has 11 residues. CDR3 coding DNA: TGTGCCAGAGTAGGCGCAGATGCGCAGTATTTT. This translates into CARVGADAQYF.

On this clonotype itself: It may be a read error: a sequence one base away is much more abundant. CDR3 protein: CATSDALHPDYGYTF. The DNA for the CDR3 is TGTGCCACCAGTGATGCGCTCCATCCGGATTATGGCTACACCTTC. V is TRBV24-1 and J is TRBJ1-2; no definite D call. The CDR3 extends over 15 amino acids. Germline V CDR1 and CDR2: KGHDR, SFDVKD. Deletions cut 3 bases from V and 5 bases from J, with 15 bases between.

This clonotype was seen a handful of times. The V gene is TRBV20-1, the J gene TRBJ1-2, with TRBD1 as a possible D gene (5 bases). Germline V CDR1 and CDR2: DFQATT, SNEGSKA (reference sequence). CDR3 length: 15 amino acids. V dropped 1 base and J dropped 6 bases, with 18 bases sitting between them. CDR3 sequence reads: CSARAPGPKYNGYTF. As DNA, the CDR3 is TGCAGTGCTAGAGCCCCGGGACCTAAATATAATGGCTACACCTTC.

V gene TRBV4-3 combines with J gene TRBJ2-2; weak D call: TRBD1 (6 bases). This CDR3 spans 15 amino acids. Trimming removed 2 bases at V and 4 bases at J, with 11 bases between. The germline V gene encodes CDR1 LGHNA and CDR2 YSLEER. CDR3 region: CASSQFTGSTGELFF. The DNA of the CDR3 is TGCGCCAGCAGCCAATTTACAGGGAGCACCGGGGAGCTGTTTTTT.

J is TRBJ2-3 and V is TRBV7-2, with D maybe TRBD2 (6 bases). Trimming cost V 4 bases and J 0 bases, with 20 bases left between them. The germline V gene has CDR1 SGHTA and CDR2 FQGNSA. CDR3 length: 18 amino acids. The CDR3 sequence is CASSYAPIGSPSTDTQYF. The CDR3 DNA reads as TGTGCCAGCAGCTACGCCCCGATCGGGAGCCCTAGCACAGATACGCAGTATTTT.

This clonotype was seen ten or more times. The J gene is TRBJ1-2, the V gene TRBV7-9; D uncertain. Germline CDR1 reads SEHNR; CDR2 reads FQNEAQ (reference sequence). The CDR3 has 15 amino acids. The V and J ends lost 1 base and 4 bases respectively, with 13 bases between them. The CDR3 loop is CASSLGDRGIYGYTF. CDR3 nucleotides: TGTGCCAGCAGCTTAGGAGACCGTGGAATCTATGGCTACACCTTC.

This clonotype was detected only a few times. The chain's CDR3 is CSARGVGIKASTDTQYF. Written as DNA, the CDR3 is TGCAGTGCTAGAGGGGTAGGCATAAAAGCTAGCACAGATACGCAGTATTTT. The chain uses TRBV20-1 and TRBJ2-3, with D hard to call. There are 17 residues in the CDR3. Germline assignment: CDR1 DFQATT and CDR2 SNEGSKA (reference sequence). Trimming cost V 1 base and J 0 bases, with 17 bases left between them.

The chain links TRBV9 to TRBJ1-2, with TRBD1 matching over 8 bases. With V trimmed by 3 bases and J by 4 bases, 5 bases remained unmatched. CDR3 size: 14 residues. Germline V gene sequence: CDR1 SGDLS, CDR2 YYNGEE. The CDR3 is CASSAPGQAYGYTF. The CDR3 DNA reads as TGTGCCAGCAGCGCTCCGGGACAGGCCTATGGCTACACCTTC.

This clonotype was observed a handful of times. The rearrangement joins TRBV29-1 to TRBJ2-3, with D perhaps matching TRBD1 (6 bases). Germline V gives CDR1 SQVTM, CDR2 ANQGSEA. V gave up 3 bases and J gave up 2 bases, with 12 bases separating them. The CDR3 covers 14 residues. CDR3 amino acids: CSVDKGVNTDTQYF. The CDR3, as DNA: TGCAGCGTTGATAAGGGGGTCAACACAGATACGCAGTATTTT.

The J gene is TRBJ2-4, the V gene TRBV29-1, with D unclear. The CDR3 sequence is 11 residues long. V lost 4 bases to trimming and J lost 13 bases, with 14 bases between them. Germline V lookup: CDR1 SQVTM, CDR2 ANQGSEA. CDR3 loop: CSVARGHEQYF. In DNA form, the CDR3 reads TGCAGCGTTGCCAGAGGCCATGAGCAGTACTTC. Variable domain in full (rest from reference TRBV29-1 and TRBJ2-4): SAVISQKPSRDICQRGTSLTIQCQVDSQVTMMFWYRQQPGQSLTLIATANQGSEATYESGFVIDKFPISRPNLTFSTLTVSNMSPEDSSIYLCSVARGHEQYFGAGTRLSVL.

This clonotype was found a few times. The chain uses TRBV12-3 or TRBV12-4 and TRBJ1-2, with D perhaps matching TRBD1 (6 bases). The CDR3 spans 15 residues. Trimming stripped 2 bases from V and 4 bases from J, with 14 bases between. The CDR3 protein is CASSLHPGHSYGYTF. The CDR3 bases are TGTGCCAGCAGTTTACACCCGGGACATAGCTATGGCTACACCTTC.